These 18 T cell receptor beta chains were all obtained from the same sample, sequenced in a study of neurological immune-mediated disorders. TCRdb re-analysed the 5' RACE reads in MiXCR, keeping a single row per CDR3 protein. The repertoire has about 59,000 distinct CDR3 sequences, under 30% of them found once; the top ten carry 3.5% to 5.5%. Time point reported: technical triplicate 2. Sequencing was carried out using PBMCs. Receptor source: a man aged 55 to 70 with HTLV-1-associated myelopathy (HAM/TSP).

This clonotype has a count of ten or more. The CDR3: CASSAGINIQYF. The CDR3 DNA is TGTGCCAGCAGTGCCGGCATTAACATTCAGTACTTC. The chain recombines TRBV6-6 with TRBJ2-4; D ambiguous. Trimming took 5 bases from V and 7 from J, leaving 9 bases between them. Germline CDR1 and CDR2: MNHNY and SVGAGI (reference sequence). CDR3 size: 12 residues.

This clonotype was seen repeatedly, ten times or more. The chain has TRBV20-1 and TRBJ2-1, with D unresolved. This CDR3 has 12 residues. From germline, CDR1 is DFQATT and CDR2 SNEGSKA (reference sequence). V was pared by 3 bases and J by 4 bases, with 7 bases between. The CDR3 region is CSARTVYNEQFF. The CDR3 nucleotides are TGCAGTGCTAGGACCGTATACAATGAGCAGTTCTTC.

This clonotype was detected ten times or more. This chain connects TRBV20-1 to TRBJ2-5; D gene ambiguous. This CDR3 has 12 amino acids. V was trimmed by 6 bases and J by 3 bases, leaving 11 bases between them. In germline, CDR1 is DFQATT, CDR2 SNEGSKA (reference sequence). CDR3 sequence reads: CSALRAEETQYF. CDR3 nucleotide sequence: TGCAGTGCCCTTCGCGCTGAAGAGACCCAGTACTTC.

This clonotype was observed many times. The gene calls are TRBV28 and TRBJ2-7; D remains ambiguous. CDR3 length: 15 residues. CDR1 and CDR2 (germline): MDHEN, SYDVKM. V gave up 4 bases and J gave up 3 bases, with 16 bases separating them. CDR3: CASSSHQWDIYEQYF. The CDR3 DNA reads TGTGCCAGCAGTTCCCACCAGTGGGATATCTACGAGCAGTACTTC.

In its sample, this clonotype was seen many times. The chain carries TRBV3-1 and TRBJ2-7, with D possibly being TRBD1 (6 bases). Germline CDR1 LGHDT, CDR2 YNNKEL (reference sequence). The length of the CDR3 is 15 residues. With 4 bases removed from V and 6 bases from J, the gap between germline ends came to 19 bases. This CDR3 is CASSPRGSLSGEQYF. Here the CDR3 DNA reads TGTGCCAGCAGCCCTAGGGGGAGTCTTTCGGGCGAGCAGTACTTC.

This clonotype was counted many times. The chain has TRBV7-9 and TRBJ2-7; no clear D gene. V gave up 2 bases and J gave up 0 bases, with 8 bases separating them. The length of the CDR3 is 14 residues. Per the germline V gene, CDR1 is SEHNR and CDR2 is FQNEAQ (reference sequence). DNA of the CDR3: TGTGCCAGCAGCTTAACCGGAACCTCCTACGAGCAGTACTTC. It yields the protein CASSLTGTSYEQYF.

In its sample, this clonotype was seen many times. This rearrangement joins TRBV7-6 to TRBJ1-5; 8 nucleotides align to TRBD1. The CDR3 spans 14 residues. The germline gives CDR1 SGHVS, CDR2 FNYEAQ. Trimming took 5 bases from V and 8 from J; bases not matched to a gene: 8. In nucleotides, the CDR3 is TGTGCCAGCAGCCGCGACAGGGGCACGGAGCCCCAGCATTTT. It specifies CASSRDRGTEPQHF. The variable domain in full, completed from reference TRBV7-6 and TRBJ1-5, reads GAGVSQSPRYKVTKRGQDVALRCDPISGHVSLYWYRQALGQGPEFLTYFNYEAQQDKSGLPNDRFSAERPEGSISTLTIQRTEQRDSAMYRCASSRDRGTEPQHFGDGTRLSIL.

This clonotype was picked up many times. CDR3 protein: CASSPGRTPGEQFF. Here the CDR3 DNA reads TGCGCCAGCAGCCCTGGGCGGACCCCGGGGGAGCAGTTCTTC. The gene calls are TRBV5-1 and TRBJ2-1, with a possible D match to TRBD2 (5 bases). Germline V gives CDR1 SGHRS, CDR2 YFSETQ. The V end lost 4 bases, the J end lost 10 bases, and 18 bases lay between the germline ends. The CDR3 extends over 14 amino acids.

The chain links TRBV7-9 to TRBJ1-1, with 9 bases lining up with TRBD1. Looked up from germline, CDR1 is SEHNR and CDR2 is FQNEAQ (reference sequence). This CDR3 region has 14 residues. The CDR3 nucleotides are TGTGCAGGGCTCTGGGACAGGGAGTCGGGTGAAGCTTTCTTT. Translated: CAGLWDRESGEAFF. The full variable domain, with the rest looked up from reference TRBV7-9 and TRBJ1-1, is DTGVSQNPRHKITKRGQNVTFRCDPISEHNRLYWYRQTLGQGPEFLTYFQNEAQLEKSRLLSDRFSAERPKGSFSTLEIQRTEQGDSAMYLCAGLWDRESGEAFFGQGTRLTVV.

Judged by abundance, this clonotype is medium-sized (0.01 to 0.1%). This chain uses TRBV20-1 with TRBJ1-1, with 7 bases identical to TRBD1. CDR3 length equals 13 residues. Germline assignment: CDR1 DFQATT and CDR2 SNEGSKA (reference sequence). The J segment lost 3 bases and the V segment lost 6 bases, leaving 7 bases of the junction unmatched. In DNA, the CDR3 is TGCAGTGCCAGGGACAGCAGGGACACTGAAGCTTTCTTT. It encodes CSARDSRDTEAFF.

This clonotype was observed at least ten times. The V and J genes are TRBV11-2 and TRBJ2-2, with D perhaps matching TRBD1 (5 bases). This CDR3 comprises 15 residues. Trimming shortened V by 1 base and J by 2 bases, and 8 bases separated the two germline ends. Germline CDR1 and CDR2: SGHAT and FQNNGV. The CDR3 sequence is CASSLAGINTGELFF. In DNA form, the CDR3 reads TGTGCCAGCAGCTTAGCAGGGATTAACACCGGGGAGCTGTTTTTT.

In its sample, this clonotype was seen many times. The chain recombines TRBV5-1 with TRBJ1-1; 7 positions agree with TRBD1. The CDR3 consists of 14 residues. The V and J ends lost 3 bases and 1 base, in that order; junction bases with no gene match: 3. CDR1 is SGHRS and CDR2 is YFSETQ in the germline V gene. CDR3 nucleotide sequence: TGCGCCAGCAGCTCCACAGGGGCGAACACTGAAGCTTTCTTT. This gives the protein CASSSTGANTEAFF.

The chain joins TRBV5-6 to TRBJ2-7, with TRBD2 matching over 12 bases. The V gene end was trimmed by 4 bases and the J gene end by 6 bases; junction bases not matched to a gene: 5. The CDR3 has 14 residues. CDR1 and CDR2 from the germline V gene are SGHDT and YYEEEE. CDR3 bases: TGTGCCAGCAGCCTAGCGGGAGGGACCGGCGAGCAGTACTTC. This sequence encodes CASSLAGGTGEQYF.

This clonotype ranks as medium-sized. The chain has TRBV24-1 and TRBJ1-5; maybe TRBD1 (6 bases). The CDR3 is made up of 18 amino acids. CDR1 is KGHDR and CDR2 is SFDVKD in the germline V gene. Trimming removed 3 bases from V and 3 bases from J, with 20 bases in between. The CDR3 here is CATSDRYQRGDSNQPQHF. CDR3 nucleotide sequence: TGTGCCACCAGTGATCGCTACCAAAGGGGGGATTCCAATCAGCCCCAGCATTTT.

V and J are TRBV28 and TRBJ2-1, with TRBD2 identical over 13 bases. This CDR3 has 14 residues. Per the germline V gene, CDR1 is MDHEN and CDR2 is SYDVKM. The V gene end was trimmed by 5 bases and the J gene end by 11 bases; junction bases not matched to a gene: 6. CDR3 sequence: CASSTGTSGMQQFF. DNA of the CDR3: TGTGCCAGCAGTACCGGGACTAGCGGGATGCAGCAGTTCTTC.

The sample holds many counts of this clonotype. V is TRBV7-9 and J is TRBJ2-2; no reliable D call. Germline CDR1 is SEHNR and CDR2 is FQNEAQ (reference sequence). V was pared by 4 bases and J by 3 bases, with 24 bases between. The CDR3 covers 19 residues. CDR3 loop: CASSSTQRWSLPDTGELFF. As DNA, the CDR3 is TGTGCCAGCAGCTCTACCCAACGATGGTCCTTACCAGACACCGGGGAGCTGTTTTTT.

This clonotype was found many times. This chain connects TRBV3-1 to TRBJ2-3, with D possibly TRBD2 on 7 matching bases. Per the germline V gene, CDR1 is LGHDT and CDR2 is YNNKEL (reference sequence). This CDR3 spans 16 amino acids. V lost 1 base, J lost 1 base, and 12 bases lay in between. This CDR3 reads CASSQGRGARTDTQYF. CDR3 in DNA: TGTGCCAGCAGCCAAGGCCGGGGGGCCCGCACAGATACGCAGTATTTT.

The genes are TRBV6-5 and TRBJ2-1; the D gene could be TRBD1 or TRBD2 (5 bases each). The length of the CDR3 is 15 residues. The germline gives CDR1 MNHEY, CDR2 SVGAGI. V lost 2 bases and J lost 4, with 12 bases in between. CDR3 region: CASSYEAGRYNEQFF. CDR3 DNA sequence: TGTGCCAGCAGTTACGAGGCAGGGAGATACAATGAGCAGTTCTTC.